This T cell receptor beta chain originates from a study of OX40 agonist ivuxolimab in advanced cancers. At the level of the study: Partial responses, seen in three patients, involved one hepatocellular carcinoma and two cutaneous melanomas.

The assay was immunoSEQ multiplex PCR, and TCRdb's table has in-frame clones only and misses some. The profile shows 55,000 to 90,000 clones, roughly 80% of them singletons. This CDR3 is built from 15 residues. CDR1 and CDR2 (germline): MNHNY, SVGAGI (reference sequence). Trimming pared 7 bases from V and 0 bases from J, leaving 12 bases between. Here the sequenced sample was CD4+ or CD8+ T cells sorted from blood, taken in a trial of the OX40 agonist ivuxolimab. The V gene is TRBV6-6, the J gene TRBJ2-2; D is perhaps TRBD1 (6 bases). This receptor was obtained from an adult with an advanced solid tumor such as melanoma, head and neck, liver or kidney cancer. The CDR3 region is CASTRTDSNTGELFF. The CDR3 region has the DNA TGTGCCAGCACCCGGACAGATTCGAACACCGGGGAGCTGTTTTTT.